The 8 T cell receptor beta chains given below trace back to one sample, sequenced in a study of PD-1 blockade in classical Hodgkin lymphoma. Every patient had relapsed following autologous stem cell transplantation, and cohorts differed in brentuximab vedotin exposure. TCRdb keeps only in-frame clones here, not all; method: immunoSEQ multiplex PCR. Among about 50,000 clones listed, more than 70% were seen once. The specimen comprised peripheral blood mononuclear cells (PBMCs), sampled before the second cycle of nivolumab. Receptors were obtained from a human donor with classical Hodgkin lymphoma.

On this clone: Other DNA sequences in this specimen translate into the identical CDR3. The chain combines TRBV5-1 with TRBJ1-1, with a tentative D call TRBD1 (6 bases). V lost 2 bases and J 6 bases, leaving 11 bases between the germline ends. The CDR3 spans 13 residues. Germline V gives CDR1 SGHRS, CDR2 YFSETQ. The CDR3 protein is CASSLQGGAEAFF. CDR3 DNA sequence: TGCGCCAGCAGCTTACAGGGTGGCGCTGAAGCTTTCTTT.

V usage is TRBV5-1 and J usage is TRBJ2-7, with D possibly matching TRBD2 (6 bases). The CDR3 sequence is 13 residues long. The V and J ends lost 3 bases and 3 bases respectively, with 10 bases between them. Germline V gene data show CDR1 as SGHRS and CDR2 as YFSETQ. The CDR3 coding sequence is TGCGCCAGCAGCTCGGGACTGAACTACGAGCAGTACTTC. Amino acids: CASSSGLNYEQYF.

This chain uses TRBV30 with TRBJ2-5, with 8 bases aligning to TRBD1. The ends lost 3 bases at V and 4 bases at J; junction bases unmatched: 4. Germline lookup yields CDR1 GTSNPN and CDR2 SVGIG (reference sequence). This CDR3 is 13 amino acids long. The CDR3 DNA follows: TGTGCCTGGAGGGAGACAGGGGCAGAGACCCAGTACTTC. Its protein product is CAWRETGAETQYF.

The V and J genes are TRBV6-1 and TRBJ1-1; 7 bases align to TRBD1. This CDR3 is built from 13 residues. Germline assignment: CDR1 MNHNS and CDR2 SASEGT. After removal of 7 bases from V and 5 bases from J, the junction contained 7 bases not matched to a gene. In nucleotides, the CDR3 is TGTGCCAGCAAGACAGGGACGGCGACTGAAGCTTTCTTT. The encoded protein is CASKTGTATEAFF.

CDR3 loop: CASSARDIGQPQHF. The CDR3 bases are TGTGCCAGCAGTGCTCGGGACATTGGTCAGCCCCAGCATTTT. The chain couples TRBV6-1 to TRBJ1-5; weak D call: TRBD1 (6 bases). The CDR3 contains 14 residues. Germline V CDR1 and CDR2: MNHNS, SASEGT. Trimming removed 4 bases at V and 6 bases at J, with 13 bases between.

The CDR3 region is CASSFKGETQYF. DNA of the CDR3: TGCGCCAGCAGCTTTAAGGGGGAGACCCAGTACTTC. J is TRBJ2-5 and V is TRBV5-1, with D perhaps TRBD1 (5 bases). With 2 bases removed from V and 5 bases from J, the gap between germline ends came to 7 bases. There are 12 residues in the CDR3. Germline V gives CDR1 SGHRS, CDR2 YFSETQ.

The chain has TRBV7-8 and TRBJ1-1; D is uncertain. Trimming took off 2 bases at V and 7 bases at J, with 11 bases between the two ends. Germline lookup yields CDR1 SGHVS and CDR2 FQNEAQ. CDR3 length: 13 amino acids. CDR3 region: CASSLMPSFEAFF. The CDR3 DNA reads as TGTGCCAGCAGCTTAATGCCATCCTTTGAAGCTTTCTTT.

This rearrangement joins TRBV15 to TRBJ1-3; D is ambiguous. Trimming took 7 bases from V and 0 from J, leaving 10 bases between them. Germline V gene lookup returns CDR1 LNHNV and CDR2 YYDKDF (reference sequence). The CDR3 totals 14 residues. CDR3 loop: CATTPMDSGNTIYF. For the CDR3, the DNA is TGTGCCACCACCCCGATGGACTCTGGAAACACCATATATTTT.